Below are 6 T cell receptor beta chains sequenced from a single sample in a study of blood T cell repertoires in COVID-19. Clones were read by immunoSEQ multiplex PCR, and TCRdb kept only the in-frame ones, dropping some. Of around 64,000 clones in the sample, around 80% are singletons; the top ten hold more than 3%. The sequencing input was peripheral blood. Source of these receptors: a man between 60 and 75 years old with acute or convalescent COVID-19.

V usage is TRBV30 and J usage is TRBJ2-3, with D unclear. The CDR3 extends over 13 amino acids. V lost 0 bases and J lost 0, with 4 bases in between. CDR1 is GTSNPN and CDR2 is SVGIG in the germline V gene (reference sequence). In DNA, the CDR3 is TGTGCCTGGAGTGTGAGAAGCACAGATACGCAGTATTTT. Its protein is CAWSVRSTDTQYF.

This sequence joins TRBV3-1 (or the pseudogene TRBV3-2) and TRBJ2-4; D is undetermined. There are 14 residues in the CDR3. Germline-derived CDR1 and CDR2 are LGHDT and YNNKEL (reference sequence). Trimming cost V 2 bases and J 9 bases, with 14 bases left between them. The CDR3 DNA reads TGTGCCAGCAGCCAAAAGCGACTTTTTAGCATTCAGTACTTC. Amino acid sequence: CASSQKRLFSIQYF.

The rearrangement joins TRBV24-1 to TRBJ2-2; 8 nucleotides align to TRBD2. The CDR3 covers 16 residues. Germline V gene lookup returns CDR1 KGHDR and CDR2 SFDVKD. V trimming: 7 bases; J trimming: 4 bases; junction bases outside the gene matches: 10. This CDR3 reads CATSERESRGTGELFF. CDR3 nucleotides: TGTGCCACCAGCGAGCGGGAGAGCCGTGGCACCGGGGAGCTGTTTTTT.

V is TRBV2 and J is TRBJ2-7, with TRBD2 identical over 8 bases. The V segment lost 10 bases and the J segment 5 bases; nucleotides outside the gene matches: 10. Germline V gene sequence: CDR1 SNHLY, CDR2 FYNNEI. This CDR3 is 13 amino acids long. In nucleotides, the CDR3 is TGTGCCACCCTCAAGCGGGAGCGCGACGAGCAGTACTTC. This codes for CATLKRERDEQYF.

The chain carries TRBV7-9 and TRBJ1-2; TRBD1 matches 7 bases. The length of the CDR3 is 15 residues. Germline V gene sequence: CDR1 SEHNR, CDR2 FQNEAQ (reference sequence). V lost 4 bases to trimming and J lost 7 bases; unmatched junction nucleotides: 12. In DNA, the CDR3 is TGTGCCAGCAGCTCCGTTCAGGGGGGCAAGGGTGGCTACACCTTC. Protein sequence: CASSSVQGGKGGYTF.

The chain combines TRBV5-4 with TRBJ1-1; D is perhaps TRBD1 (6 bases). The V and J ends lost 4 bases and 3 bases respectively, with 22 bases between them. The CDR3 spans 17 residues. Germline-derived CDR1 and CDR2 are SGHNT and YYREEE (reference sequence). Written as DNA, the CDR3 is TGTGCCAGCAGCCGAGGGGGGGTCAGGGGCTTCGACACTGAAGCTTTCTTT. This gives the protein CASSRGGVRGFDTEAFF.